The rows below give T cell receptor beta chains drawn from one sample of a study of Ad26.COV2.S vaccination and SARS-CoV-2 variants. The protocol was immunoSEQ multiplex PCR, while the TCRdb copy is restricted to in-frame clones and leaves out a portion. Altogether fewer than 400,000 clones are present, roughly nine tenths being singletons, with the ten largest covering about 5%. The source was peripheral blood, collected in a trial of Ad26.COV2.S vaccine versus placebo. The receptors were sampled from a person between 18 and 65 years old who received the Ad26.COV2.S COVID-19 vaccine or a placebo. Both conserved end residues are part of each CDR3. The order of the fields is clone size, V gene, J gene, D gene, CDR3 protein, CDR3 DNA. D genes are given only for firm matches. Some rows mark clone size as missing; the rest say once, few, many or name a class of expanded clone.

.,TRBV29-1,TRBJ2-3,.,CSVDHRPSTDTQYF,TGCAGCGTTGATCACAGACCTAGCACAGATACGCAGTATTTT
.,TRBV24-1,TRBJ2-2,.,CATSDPGHTGELFF,TGTGCCACCAGTGATCCAGGGCACACCGGGGAGCTGTTTTTT
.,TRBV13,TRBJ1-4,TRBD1,CASSLGTGRTATNEKLFF,TGTGCCAGCAGCCTCGGGACAGGGCGTACTGCAACTAATGAAAAACTGTTTTTT
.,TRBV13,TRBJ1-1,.,CASSLRGNEAFF,TGTGCCAGCAGCCTGCGGGGGAATGAAGCTTTCTTT
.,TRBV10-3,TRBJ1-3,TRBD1,CAIRGTGQGGNTIYF,TGTGCCATCAGAGGGACAGGGCAAGGAGGAAACACCATATATTTT
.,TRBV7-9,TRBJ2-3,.,CASSLALIFSTDTQYF,TGTGCCAGCAGCTTAGCTCTCATTTTTAGCACAGATACGCAGTATTTT
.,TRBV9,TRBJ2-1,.,CASSVGYFNEQFF,TGTGCCAGCAGCGTAGGGTATTTCAATGAGCAGTTCTTC
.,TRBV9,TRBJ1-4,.,CASSGREGTNEKLFF,TGTGCCAGCAGCGGGCGGGAAGGAACTAATGAAAAACTGTTTTTT
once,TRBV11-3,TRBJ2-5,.,CASSSLGETQYF,TGTGCCAGCAGCTCCCTCGGGGAGACCCAGTACTTC
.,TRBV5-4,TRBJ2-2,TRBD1,CASSRIGDSVTNGELFF,TGTGCCAGCAGCCGAATCGGGGACAGTGTTACGAACGGGGAGCTGTTTTTT
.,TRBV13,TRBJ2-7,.,CASSIRWGARMPNEQYF,TGTGCCAGCAGCATCAGGTGGGGGGCCCGGATGCCAAACGAGCAGTACTTC
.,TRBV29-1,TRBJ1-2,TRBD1,CSVEGTVYGYTF,TGCAGCGTTGAGGGGACAGTTTATGGCTACACCTTC
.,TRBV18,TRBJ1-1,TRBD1,CASSPHGQGEAFF,TGTGCCAGCTCACCACATGGACAGGGAGAAGCTTTCTTT
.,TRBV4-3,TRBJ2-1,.,CASSQDLSGSSADNEQFF,TGCGCCAGCAGCCAAGATCTTTCCGGGAGTTCCGCCGACAATGAGCAGTTCTTC
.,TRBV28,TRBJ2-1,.,CASSLVKVAGAYNEQFF,TGTGCCAGCAGTTTGGTAAAAGTGGCAGGGGCCTACAATGAGCAGTTCTTC
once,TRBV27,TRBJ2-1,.,CASSFYSGASYNEQFF,TGTGCCAGCAGTTTTTACTCGGGGGCGTCCTACAATGAGCAGTTCTTC
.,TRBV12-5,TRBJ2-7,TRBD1,CASGLSTGVEYEQYF,TGTGCTAGTGGTTTGTCTACAGGGGTGGAATACGAGCAGTACTTC
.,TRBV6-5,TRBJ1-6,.,CASSYGPTIDNSPLHF,TGTGCCAGCAGTTATGGTCCAACAATTGATAATTCACCCCTCCACTTT
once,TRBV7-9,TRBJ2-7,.,CASSPPAQGRSYEQYF,TGTGCCAGCAGCCCGCCCGCACAGGGGAGGTCCTACGAGCAGTACTTC
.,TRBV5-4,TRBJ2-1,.,CAESVMGPAYNEQFF,TGTGCCGAGAGCGTCATGGGCCCTGCCTACAATGAGCAGTTCTTC
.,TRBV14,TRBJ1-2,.,CASSQAGSGGYTF,TGTGCCAGCAGCCAAGCGGGTTCTGGTGGCTACACCTTC
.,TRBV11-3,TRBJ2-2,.,CASSIGVTGELFF,TGTGCCAGCAGCATAGGGGTAACCGGGGAGCTGTTTTTT
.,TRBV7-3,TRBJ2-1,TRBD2,CASSPGGREKWNEQFF,TGTGCCAGCAGTCCGGGAGGTCGGGAGAAGTGGAATGAGCAGTTCTTC